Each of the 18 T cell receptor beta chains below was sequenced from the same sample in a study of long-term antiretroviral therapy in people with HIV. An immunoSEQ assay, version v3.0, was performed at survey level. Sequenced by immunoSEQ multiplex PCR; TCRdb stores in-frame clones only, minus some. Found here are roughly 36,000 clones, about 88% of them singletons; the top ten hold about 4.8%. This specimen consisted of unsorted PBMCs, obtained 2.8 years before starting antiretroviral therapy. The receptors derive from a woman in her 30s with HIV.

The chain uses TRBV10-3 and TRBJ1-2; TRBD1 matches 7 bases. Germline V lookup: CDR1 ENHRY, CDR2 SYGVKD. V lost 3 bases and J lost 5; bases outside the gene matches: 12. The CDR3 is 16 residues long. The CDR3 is CAISEAGDSTFYGYTF. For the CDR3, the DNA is TGTGCCATCAGTGAAGCGGGGGACAGCACATTTTATGGCTACACCTTC.

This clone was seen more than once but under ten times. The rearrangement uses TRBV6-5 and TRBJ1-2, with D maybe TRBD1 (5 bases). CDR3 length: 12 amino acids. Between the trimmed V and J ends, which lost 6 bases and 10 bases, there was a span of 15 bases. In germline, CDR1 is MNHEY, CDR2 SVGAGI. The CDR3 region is CASSQGQGVYTF. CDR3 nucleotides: TGTGCCAGCAGCCAGGGCCAGGGAGTCTACACCTTC.

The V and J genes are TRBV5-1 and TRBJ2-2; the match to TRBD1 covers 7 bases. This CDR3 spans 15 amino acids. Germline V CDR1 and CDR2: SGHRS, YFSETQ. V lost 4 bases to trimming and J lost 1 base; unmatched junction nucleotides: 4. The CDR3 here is CASSQTGMNTGELFF. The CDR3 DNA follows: TGCGCCAGCAGCCAGACAGGGATGAACACCGGGGAGCTGTTTTTT.

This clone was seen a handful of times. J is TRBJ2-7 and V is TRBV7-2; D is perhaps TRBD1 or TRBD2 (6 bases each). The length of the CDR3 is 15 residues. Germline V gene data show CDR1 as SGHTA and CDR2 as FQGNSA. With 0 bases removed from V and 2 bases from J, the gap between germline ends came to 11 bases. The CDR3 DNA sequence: TGTGCCAGCAGCTTAGCGGGGGGCAGCGCCTACGAGCAGTACTTC. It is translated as CASSLAGGSAYEQYF. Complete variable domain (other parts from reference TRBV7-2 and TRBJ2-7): GAGVSQSPSNKVTEKGKDVELRCDPISGHTALYWYRQSLGQGLEFLIYFQGNSAPDKSGLPSDRFSAERTGGSVSTLTIQRTQQEDSAVYLCASSLAGGSAYEQYFGPGTRLTVT.

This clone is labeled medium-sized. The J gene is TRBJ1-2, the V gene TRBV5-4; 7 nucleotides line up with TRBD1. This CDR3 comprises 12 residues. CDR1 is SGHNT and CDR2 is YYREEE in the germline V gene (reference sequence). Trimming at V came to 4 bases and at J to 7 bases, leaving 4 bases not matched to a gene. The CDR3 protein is CASSDRVGGYTF. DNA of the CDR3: TGTGCCAGCAGCGACAGGGTTGGTGGCTACACCTTC. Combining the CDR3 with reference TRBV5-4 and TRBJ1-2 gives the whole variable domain ETGVTQSPTHLIKTRGQQVTLRCSSQSGHNTVSWYQQALGQGPQFIFQYYREEENGRGNFPPRFSGLQFPNYSSELNVNALELDDSALYLCASSDRVGGYTFGSGTRLTVV.

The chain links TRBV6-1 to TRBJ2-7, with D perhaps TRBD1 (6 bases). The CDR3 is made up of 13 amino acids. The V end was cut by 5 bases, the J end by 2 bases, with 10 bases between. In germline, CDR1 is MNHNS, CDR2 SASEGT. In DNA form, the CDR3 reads TGTGCCAGCAGTATAACAGGGACCTACGAGCAGTACTTC. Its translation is CASSITGTYEQYF.

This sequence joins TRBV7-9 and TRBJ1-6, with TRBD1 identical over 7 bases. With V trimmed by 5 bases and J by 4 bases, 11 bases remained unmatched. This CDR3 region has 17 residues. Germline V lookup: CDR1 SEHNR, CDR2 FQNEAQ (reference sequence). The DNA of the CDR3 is TGTGCCAGCAGCCAAGACCCGGGACAGACTTATAATTCACCCCTCCACTTT. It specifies CASSQDPGQTYNSPLHF. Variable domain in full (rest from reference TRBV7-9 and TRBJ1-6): DTGVSQNPRHKITKRGQNVTFRCDPISEHNRLYWYRQTLGQGPEFLTYFQNEAQLEKSRLLSDRFSAERPKGSFSTLEIQRTEQGDSAMYLCASSQDPGQTYNSPLHFGNGTRLTVT.

The CDR3 loop is CASSHGTNLNIQYF. In nucleotides, the CDR3 is TGTGCCAGCAGCCACGGGACAAATCTAAACATTCAGTACTTC. V is TRBV14 and J is TRBJ2-4; D is possibly TRBD1 (6 bases). Germline CDR1 is SGHDN and CDR2 is FVKESK. This CDR3 region has 14 residues. Trimming shortened V by 3 bases and J by 6 bases, and 12 bases separated the two germline ends.

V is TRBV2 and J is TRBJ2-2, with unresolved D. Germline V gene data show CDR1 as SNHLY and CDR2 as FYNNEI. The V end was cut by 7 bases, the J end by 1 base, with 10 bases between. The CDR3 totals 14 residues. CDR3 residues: CASKMTLNTGELFF. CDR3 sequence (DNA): TGTGCCAGCAAGATGACATTGAACACCGGGGAGCTGTTTTTT.

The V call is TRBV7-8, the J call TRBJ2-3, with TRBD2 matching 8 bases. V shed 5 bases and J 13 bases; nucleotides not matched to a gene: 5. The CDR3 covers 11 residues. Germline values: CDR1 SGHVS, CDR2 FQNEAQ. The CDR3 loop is CASSRGGQEYF. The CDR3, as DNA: TGTGCCAGCAGCCGGGGGGGCCAGGAGTATTTT. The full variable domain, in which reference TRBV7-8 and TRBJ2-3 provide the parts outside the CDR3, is GAGVSQSPRYKVAKRGQDVALRCDPISGHVSLFWYQQALGQGPEFLTYFQNEAQLDKSGLPSDRFFAERPEGSVSTLKIQRTQQEDSAVYLCASSRGGQEYFGPGTRLTVL.

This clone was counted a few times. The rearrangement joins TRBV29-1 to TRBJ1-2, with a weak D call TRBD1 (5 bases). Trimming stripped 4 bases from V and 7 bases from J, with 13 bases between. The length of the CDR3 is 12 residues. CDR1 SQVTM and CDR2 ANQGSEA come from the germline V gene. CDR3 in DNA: TGCAGCGTTGGGGCCCCCCAGGGTGGCTACACCTTC. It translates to CSVGAPQGGYTF.

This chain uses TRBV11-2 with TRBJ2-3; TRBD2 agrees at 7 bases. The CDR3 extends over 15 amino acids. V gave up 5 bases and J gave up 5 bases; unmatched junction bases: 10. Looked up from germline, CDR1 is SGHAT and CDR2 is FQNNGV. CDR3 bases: TGTGCCAGCAGCGAAAGCGGGGCGAGCGGAGATACGCAGTATTTT. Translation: CASSESGASGDTQYF.

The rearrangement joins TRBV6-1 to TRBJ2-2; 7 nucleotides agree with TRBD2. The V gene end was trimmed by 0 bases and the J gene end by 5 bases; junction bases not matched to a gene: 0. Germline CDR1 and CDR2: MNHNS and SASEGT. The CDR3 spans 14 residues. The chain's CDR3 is CASSEAGGTGELFF. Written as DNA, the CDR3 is TGTGCCAGCAGTGAAGCGGGGGGGACCGGGGAGCTGTTTTTT.

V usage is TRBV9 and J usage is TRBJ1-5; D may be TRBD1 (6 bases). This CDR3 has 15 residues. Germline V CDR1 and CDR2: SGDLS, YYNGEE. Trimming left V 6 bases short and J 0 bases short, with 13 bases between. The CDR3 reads CASNRDTDSNQPQHF. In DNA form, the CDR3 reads TGTGCCAGCAACCGGGACACCGATAGCAATCAGCCCCAGCATTTT. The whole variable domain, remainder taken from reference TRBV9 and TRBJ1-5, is DSGVTQTPKHLITATGQRVTLRCSPRSGDLSVYWYQQSLDQGLQFLIQYYNGEERAKGNILERFSAQQFPDLHSELNLSSLELGDSALYFCASNRDTDSNQPQHFGDGTRLSIL.

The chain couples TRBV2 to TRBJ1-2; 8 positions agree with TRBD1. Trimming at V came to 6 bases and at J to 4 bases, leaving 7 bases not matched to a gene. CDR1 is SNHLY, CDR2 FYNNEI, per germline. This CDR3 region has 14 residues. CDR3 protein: CASRERQGPYGYTF. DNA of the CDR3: TGTGCCAGCAGGGAAAGACAGGGGCCCTATGGCTACACCTTC.

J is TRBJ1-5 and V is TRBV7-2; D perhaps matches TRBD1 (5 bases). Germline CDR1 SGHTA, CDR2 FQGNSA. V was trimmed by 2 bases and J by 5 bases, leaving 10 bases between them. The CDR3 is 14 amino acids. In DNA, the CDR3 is TGTGCCAGCAGCTTACCAGGGATTCATCAGCCCCAGCATTTT. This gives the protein CASSLPGIHQPQHF.

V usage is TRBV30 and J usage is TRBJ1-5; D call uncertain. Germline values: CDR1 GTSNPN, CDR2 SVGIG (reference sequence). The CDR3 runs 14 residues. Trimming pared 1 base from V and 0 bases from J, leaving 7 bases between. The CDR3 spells CAWSGEFSNQPQHF. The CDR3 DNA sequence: TGTGCCTGGAGTGGAGAATTTAGCAATCAGCCCCAGCATTTT.

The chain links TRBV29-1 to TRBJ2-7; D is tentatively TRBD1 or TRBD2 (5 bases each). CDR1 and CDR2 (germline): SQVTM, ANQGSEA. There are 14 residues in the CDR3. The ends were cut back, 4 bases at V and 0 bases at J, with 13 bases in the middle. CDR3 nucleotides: TGCAGCGTTGCGGGGCAGGGTCCCTCCTACGAGCAGTACTTC. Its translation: CSVAGQGPSYEQYF.